These 14 T cell receptor beta chains share one sample of origin, sequenced in a study of T cells after yellow fever vaccination. TCRdb re-called the 5' RACE reads through MiXCR, storing one row per CDR3 protein. The table lists some 390,000 distinct CDR3 sequences, 15% to 20% of them singletons. Sequencing used PBMCs, obtained before the yellow fever booster vaccination. The source is a man aged 18 to 29 who received the YFV17D yellow fever vaccine.

The sample holds a few counts of this clonotype. The V call is TRBV28, the J call TRBJ1-2; 8 nucleotides agree with TRBD1. The CDR3 totals 14 residues. Trimming took 6 bases from V and 4 from J; bases not matched to a gene: 7. The V gene's germline CDR1 is MDHEN and CDR2 SYDVKM. CDR3 coding DNA: TGTGCCAGCAGCCTCAGGACAGGGATCTATGGCTACACCTTC. Amino acids: CASSLRTGIYGYTF.

The chain carries TRBV5-5 and TRBJ2-5, with 8 bases aligning to TRBD2. The V gene end was trimmed by 0 bases and the J gene end by 7 bases; junction bases not matched to a gene: 11. The CDR3 loop spans 16 amino acids. Germline-derived CDR1 and CDR2 are SGHKS and YYEKEE (reference sequence). The chain's CDR3 is CASSLGRGVLPPTQYF. In DNA form, the CDR3 reads TGTGCCAGCAGCTTGGGGCGGGGGGTTCTCCCCCCGACCCAGTACTTC. Drawing the rest from reference TRBV5-5 and TRBJ2-5, the complete variable domain is DAGVTQSPTHLIKTRGQQVTLRCSPISGHKSVSWYQQVLGQGPQFIFQYYEKEERGRGNFPDRFSARQFPNYSSELNVNALLLGDSALYLCASSLGRGVLPPTQYFGPGTRLLVL.

This clonotype was seen a handful of times. The chain carries TRBV25-1 and TRBJ2-3, with 10 nucleotides matching TRBD2. With 7 bases clipped from V and 5 bases from J, the junction kept 3 bases outside the gene matches. The CDR3 has 13 residues. CDR1 and CDR2 from the germline V gene are MGHDK and SYGVNS. The CDR3 spells CASTSSGGDTQYF. In nucleotides, the CDR3 is TGTGCCAGCACCTCTAGCGGGGGAGATACGCAGTATTTT.

This clonotype has just a few counts. The chain combines TRBV4-1 with TRBJ2-3; D unclear. This CDR3 has 15 amino acids. V lost 5 bases and J lost 3, with 15 bases in between. CDR1 and CDR2 from the germline V gene are MGHRA and YSYEKL. CDR3 sequence (DNA): TGCGCCAGCAGCTTGGACCCATTTTCGACAGATACGCAGTATTTT. Translation: CASSLDPFSTDTQYF.

This clonotype appeared a few times. This chain connects TRBV7-2 to TRBJ1-3, with D possibly TRBD1 on 5 matching bases. V lost 10 bases and J lost 4, with 23 bases in between. This CDR3 contains 16 residues. CDR1 and CDR2 from the germline V gene are SGHTA and FQGNSA. The CDR3 coding sequence is TGTGCCACCACTGCCGGTAGGACCCAGGGAGGAAACACCATATATTTT. Encoded protein: CATTAGRTQGGNTIYF.

This clonotype was counted a few times. The chain joins TRBV7-2 to TRBJ2-5; D gene unclear. The CDR3 extends over 14 amino acids. Germline V lookup: CDR1 SGHTA, CDR2 FQGNSA. V dropped 3 bases and J dropped 4 bases, with 12 bases sitting between them. The CDR3 DNA follows: TGTGCCAGCAGCTTGAATATGGGTGGAGAGACCCAGTACTTC. Translating it yields CASSLNMGGETQYF.

This clonotype showed up just once. This chain joins TRBV6-2 or TRBV6-3 and TRBJ2-5, with D perhaps matching TRBD2 (6 bases). V shed 0 bases and J shed 0 bases, with 11 bases lying between them. Germline values: CDR1 MNHEY, CDR2 SVGEGT. This CDR3 has 16 amino acids. This CDR3 is CASSYSQRAYQETQYF. CDR3 DNA: TGTGCCAGCAGTTACTCTCAGCGGGCGTACCAAGAGACCCAGTACTTC.

The rearrangement joins TRBV27 to TRBJ2-1, with TRBD2 matching 13 bases. Per germline, CDR1 MNHEY and CDR2 SMNVEV (reference sequence). The V gene end was trimmed by 4 bases and the J gene end by 10 bases; junction bases not matched to a gene: 16. This CDR3 comprises 18 residues. The CDR3 bases are TGTGCCAGCAGTTCCACAGCCGGACTAGCGGGGGCCCCAATCGAGCAGTTCTTC. It is translated as CASSSTAGLAGAPIEQFF.

The genes are TRBV9 and TRBJ2-7; TRBD1 agrees at 9 bases. Per the germline V gene, CDR1 is SGDLS and CDR2 is YYNGEE. Trimming removed 3 bases from V and 5 bases from J; junction bases left unmatched: 6. This CDR3 contains 14 residues. The CDR3 DNA reads TGTGCCAGCAGCGAGGGACAGGGTGGCCACGAGCAGTACTTC. It specifies CASSEGQGGHEQYF.

The rearrangement joins TRBV20-1 to TRBJ1-1; tentatively, D is TRBD1 (6 bases). The ends were cut back, 3 bases at V and 1 base at J, with 18 bases in the middle. This CDR3 is built from 16 residues. Germline CDR1 and CDR2: DFQATT and SNEGSKA (reference sequence). The CDR3, as DNA: TGCAGTGCTAGTAAACAGGGCAAAGAGGGGAACACTGAAGCTTTCTTT. Its protein product is CSASKQGKEGNTEAFF.

The V gene is TRBV2, the J gene TRBJ1-5, with a possible D match to TRBD1 (5 bases). Germline V gives CDR1 SNHLY, CDR2 FYNNEI. Trimming cost V 6 bases and J 0 bases, with 12 bases left between them. The CDR3 is made up of 15 amino acids. The CDR3, as DNA: TGTGCCAGCAGGTCAGGGCCCAATAGCAATCAGCCCCAGCATTTT. Translation gives CASRSGPNSNQPQHF.

The chain is built from TRBV7-3 and TRBJ2-1; 11 bases are a match to TRBD2. After removal of 1 base from V and 8 bases from J, the junction contained 10 bases not matched to a gene. Per germline, CDR1 SGHTA and CDR2 FQGTGA. CDR3 length equals 17 residues. The CDR3 DNA is TGTGCCAGCAGCTTAAGGTCGCTAGCGGGGGGCCACGATGAGCAGTTCTTC. Translating gives CASSLRSLAGGHDEQFF.

Only a few counts were recorded for this clonotype. The chain uses TRBV6-2 or TRBV6-3 and TRBJ1-1, with 8 bases aligning to TRBD1. The germline gives CDR1 MNHEY, CDR2 SVGEGT. This CDR3 region has 16 residues. V was clipped by 5 bases and J by 4 bases; unmatched bases: 12. In nucleotides, the CDR3 is TGTGCCAGCAGTCCACCTCGGGACAGGCCTGGCACTGAAGCTTTCTTT. Translating gives CASSPPRDRPGTEAFF.

This clonotype has more than one count but fewer than ten. The chain carries TRBV27 and TRBJ2-7; 9 bases fit TRBD1. CDR1 is MNHEY, CDR2 SMNVEV, per germline (reference sequence). The trim removed 4 bases at V and 0 bases at J, leaving 10 bases unmatched. This CDR3 comprises 17 residues. Here the CDR3 reads CASSSPGTGIGSYEQYF. The CDR3 DNA follows: TGTGCCAGCAGTTCCCCCGGGACAGGGATCGGCTCCTACGAGCAGTACTTC.